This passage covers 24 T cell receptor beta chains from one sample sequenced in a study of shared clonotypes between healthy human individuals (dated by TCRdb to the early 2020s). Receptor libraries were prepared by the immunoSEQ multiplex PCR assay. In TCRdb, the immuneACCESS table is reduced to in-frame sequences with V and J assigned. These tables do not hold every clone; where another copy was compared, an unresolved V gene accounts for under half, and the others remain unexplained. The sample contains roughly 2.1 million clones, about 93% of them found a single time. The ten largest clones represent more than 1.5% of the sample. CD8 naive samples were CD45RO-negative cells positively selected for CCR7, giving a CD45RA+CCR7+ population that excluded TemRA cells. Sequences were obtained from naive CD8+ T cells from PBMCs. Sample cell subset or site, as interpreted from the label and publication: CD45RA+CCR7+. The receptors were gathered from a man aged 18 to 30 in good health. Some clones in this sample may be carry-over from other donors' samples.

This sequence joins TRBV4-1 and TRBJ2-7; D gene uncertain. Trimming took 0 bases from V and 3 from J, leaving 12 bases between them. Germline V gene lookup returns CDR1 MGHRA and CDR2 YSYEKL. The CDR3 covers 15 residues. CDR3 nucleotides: TGCGCCAGCAGCCAAGATTCCAGGACCAACTACGAGCAGTACTTC. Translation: CASSQDSRTNYEQYF.

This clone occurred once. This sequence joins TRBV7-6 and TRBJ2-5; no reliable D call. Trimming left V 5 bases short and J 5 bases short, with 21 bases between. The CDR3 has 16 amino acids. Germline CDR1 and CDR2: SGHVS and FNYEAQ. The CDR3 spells CASSQGIWPARETQYF. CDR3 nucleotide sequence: TGTGCCAGCAGCCAAGGGATATGGCCCGCTCGGGAGACCCAGTACTTC.

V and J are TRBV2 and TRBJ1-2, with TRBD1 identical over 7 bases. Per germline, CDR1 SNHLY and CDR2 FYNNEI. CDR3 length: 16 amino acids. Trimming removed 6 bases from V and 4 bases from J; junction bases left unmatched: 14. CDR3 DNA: TGTGCCAGCAGAGTCCCCAGGGGGTCGGACAGCTATGGCTACACCTTC. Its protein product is CASRVPRGSDSYGYTF.

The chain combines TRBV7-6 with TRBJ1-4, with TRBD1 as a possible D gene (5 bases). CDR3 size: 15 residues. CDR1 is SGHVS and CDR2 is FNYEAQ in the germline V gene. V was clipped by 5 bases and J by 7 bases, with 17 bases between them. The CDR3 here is CASSPSRGLGEKLFF. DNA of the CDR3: TGTGCCAGCAGCCCCTCACGGGGGTTGGGTGAAAAACTGTTTTTT.

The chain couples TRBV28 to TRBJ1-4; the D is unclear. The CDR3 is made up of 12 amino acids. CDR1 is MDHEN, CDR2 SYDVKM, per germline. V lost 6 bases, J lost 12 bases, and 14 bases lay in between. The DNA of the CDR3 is TGTGCCAGCAGCTCCCCGGATGCGGAACTGTTTTTT. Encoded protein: CASSSPDAELFF.

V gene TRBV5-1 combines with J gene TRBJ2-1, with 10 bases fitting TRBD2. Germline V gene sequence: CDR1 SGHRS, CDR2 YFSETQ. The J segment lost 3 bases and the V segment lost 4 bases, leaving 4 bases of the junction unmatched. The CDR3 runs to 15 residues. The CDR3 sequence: CASSAAGGLYNEQFF. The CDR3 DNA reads TGCGCCAGCAGCGCAGCGGGAGGGCTCTACAATGAGCAGTTCTTC.

The DNA of the CDR3 is TGTGCCAGCAGCCCCAGTATTAGCAATCAGCCCCAGCATTTT. It translates to CASSPSISNQPQHF. The chain carries TRBV21-1 and TRBJ1-5; the table gives TRBD1 as D, unverified against the DNA. TRBV21-1 is reported as a pseudogene. The CDR3 has 14 residues.

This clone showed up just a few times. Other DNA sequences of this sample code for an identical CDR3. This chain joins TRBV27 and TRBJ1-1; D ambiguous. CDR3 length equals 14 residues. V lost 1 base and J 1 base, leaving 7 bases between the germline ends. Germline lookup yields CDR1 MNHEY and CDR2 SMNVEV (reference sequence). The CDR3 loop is CASSLFGPNTEAFF. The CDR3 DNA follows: TGTGCCAGCAGTTTATTCGGACCGAACACTGAAGCTTTCTTT.

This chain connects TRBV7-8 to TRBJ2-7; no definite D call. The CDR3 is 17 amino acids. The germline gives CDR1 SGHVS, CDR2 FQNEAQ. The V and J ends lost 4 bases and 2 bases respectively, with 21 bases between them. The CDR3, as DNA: TGTGCCAGCAGCTCGCCTACTCTGACCCCACGGCCCTACGAGCAGTACTTC. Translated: CASSSPTLTPRPYEQYF.

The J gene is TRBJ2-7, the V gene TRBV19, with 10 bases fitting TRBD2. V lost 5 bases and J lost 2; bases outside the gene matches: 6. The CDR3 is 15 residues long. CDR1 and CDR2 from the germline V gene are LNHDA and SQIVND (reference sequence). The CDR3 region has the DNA TGTGCCAGTAGTCTTACTAGCGGGATCGCCTACGAGCAGTACTTC. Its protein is CASSLTSGIAYEQYF.

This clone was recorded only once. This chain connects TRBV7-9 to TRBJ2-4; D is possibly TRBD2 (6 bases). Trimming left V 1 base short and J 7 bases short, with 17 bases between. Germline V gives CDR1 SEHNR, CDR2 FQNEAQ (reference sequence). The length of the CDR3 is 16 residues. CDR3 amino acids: CASSLGVGLPANIQYF. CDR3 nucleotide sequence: TGTGCCAGCAGCTTAGGGGTGGGACTCCCGGCCAACATTCAGTACTTC.

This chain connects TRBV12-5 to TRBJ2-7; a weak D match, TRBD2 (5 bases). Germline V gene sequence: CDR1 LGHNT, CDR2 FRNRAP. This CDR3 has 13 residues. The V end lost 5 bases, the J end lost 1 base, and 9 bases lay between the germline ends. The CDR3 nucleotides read TGTGCTAGTGGTGTAGGACTGTCCTACGAGCAGTACTTC. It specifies CASGVGLSYEQYF. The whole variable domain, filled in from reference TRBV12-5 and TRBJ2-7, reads DARVTQTPRHKVTEMGQEVTMRCQPILGHNTVFWYRQTMMQGLELLAYFRNRAPLDDSGMPKDRFSAEMPDATLATLKIQPSEPRDSAVYFCASGVGLSYEQYFGPGTRLTVT.

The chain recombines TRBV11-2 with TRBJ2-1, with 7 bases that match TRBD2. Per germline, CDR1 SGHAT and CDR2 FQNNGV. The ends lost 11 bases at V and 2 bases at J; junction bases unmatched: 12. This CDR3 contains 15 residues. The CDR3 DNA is TGTGCCTGCGATACCTCTAGCGGAACCTACAATGAGCAGTTCTTC. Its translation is CACDTSSGTYNEQFF.

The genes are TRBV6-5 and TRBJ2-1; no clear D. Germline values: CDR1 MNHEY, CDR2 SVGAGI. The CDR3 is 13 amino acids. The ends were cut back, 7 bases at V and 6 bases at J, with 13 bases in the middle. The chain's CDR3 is CASTDWTINEQFF. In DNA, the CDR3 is TGTGCCAGCACCGACTGGACGATCAATGAGCAGTTCTTC.

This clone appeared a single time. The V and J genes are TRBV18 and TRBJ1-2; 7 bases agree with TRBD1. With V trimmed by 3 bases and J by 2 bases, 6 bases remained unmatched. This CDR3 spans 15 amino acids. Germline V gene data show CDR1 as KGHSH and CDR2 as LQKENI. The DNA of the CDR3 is TGTGCCAGCTCACCGGGACAGCCGAAGAACTATGGCTACACCTTC. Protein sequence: CASSPGQPKNYGYTF.

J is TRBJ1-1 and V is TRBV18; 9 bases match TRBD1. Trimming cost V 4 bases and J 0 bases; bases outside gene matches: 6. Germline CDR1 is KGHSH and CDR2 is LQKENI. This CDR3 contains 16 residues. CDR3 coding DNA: TGTGCCAGCTCACGTACCGGGACAGGGATGAACACTGAAGCTTTCTTT. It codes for CASSRTGTGMNTEAFF.

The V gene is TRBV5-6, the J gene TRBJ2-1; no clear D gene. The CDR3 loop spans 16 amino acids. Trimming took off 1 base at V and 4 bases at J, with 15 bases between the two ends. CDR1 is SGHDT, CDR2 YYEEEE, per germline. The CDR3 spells CASSLKAGTLYNEQFF. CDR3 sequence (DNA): TGTGCCAGCAGCTTGAAGGCAGGCACCCTTTACAATGAGCAGTTCTTC.

CDR3: CASSGQGPGYTF. CDR3 coding DNA: TGTGCCAGCAGCGGACAGGGACCTGGCTACACCTTC. The chain carries TRBV6-5 and TRBJ1-2, with TRBD1 matching 8 bases. V lost 6 bases to trimming and J lost 7 bases; unmatched junction nucleotides: 4. The CDR3 consists of 12 residues. Germline V gene sequence: CDR1 MNHEY, CDR2 SVGAGI.

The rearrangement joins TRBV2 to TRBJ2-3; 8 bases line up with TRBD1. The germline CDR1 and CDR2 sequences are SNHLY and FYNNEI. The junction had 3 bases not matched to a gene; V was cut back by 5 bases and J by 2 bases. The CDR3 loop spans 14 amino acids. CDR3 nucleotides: TGTGCCAGCAGTTGGACAGGGCCCACAGATACGCAGTATTTT. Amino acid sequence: CASSWTGPTDTQYF.

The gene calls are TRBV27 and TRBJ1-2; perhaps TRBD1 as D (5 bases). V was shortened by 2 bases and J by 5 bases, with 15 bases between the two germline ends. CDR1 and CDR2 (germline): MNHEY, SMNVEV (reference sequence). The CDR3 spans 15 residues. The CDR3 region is CASSLSSGGGYGYTF. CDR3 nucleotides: TGTGCCAGCAGTTTAAGTTCCGGGGGTGGTTATGGCTACACCTTC.

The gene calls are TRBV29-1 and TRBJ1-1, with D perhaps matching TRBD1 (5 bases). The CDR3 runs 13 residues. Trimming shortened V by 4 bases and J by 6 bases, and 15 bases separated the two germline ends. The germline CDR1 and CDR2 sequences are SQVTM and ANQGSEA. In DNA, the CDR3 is TGCAGCGTTGCGGGGGGACCGCTCGCTGAAGCTTTCTTT. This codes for CSVAGGPLAEAFF.

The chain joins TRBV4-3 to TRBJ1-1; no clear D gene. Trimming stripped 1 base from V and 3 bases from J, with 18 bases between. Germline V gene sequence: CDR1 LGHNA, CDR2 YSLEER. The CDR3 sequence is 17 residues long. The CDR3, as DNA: TGCGCCAGCAGCCAAGCCCAGTTATATGATATGGACACTGAAGCTTTCTTT. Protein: CASSQAQLYDMDTEAFF.

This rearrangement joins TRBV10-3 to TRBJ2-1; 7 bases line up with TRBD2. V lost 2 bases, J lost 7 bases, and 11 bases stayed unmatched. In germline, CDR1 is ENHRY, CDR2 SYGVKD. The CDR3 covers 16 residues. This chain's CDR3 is CAISERVAGAGNEQFF. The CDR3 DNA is TGTGCCATCAGTGAGAGGGTAGCGGGTGCGGGGAATGAGCAGTTCTTC.

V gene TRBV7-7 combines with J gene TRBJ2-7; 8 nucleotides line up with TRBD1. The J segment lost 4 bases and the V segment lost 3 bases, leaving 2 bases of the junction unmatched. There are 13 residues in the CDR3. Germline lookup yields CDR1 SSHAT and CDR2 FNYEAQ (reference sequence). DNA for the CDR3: TGTGCCAGCAGCTTGGGGGACAGGTACGAGCAGTACTTC. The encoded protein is CASSLGDRYEQYF.